Listed below are T cell receptor beta chains from one sample, sequenced in a study of shared clonotypes between healthy human individuals. Some clones are missing from TCRdb's copy, which holds only in-frame ones; the method was immunoSEQ multiplex PCR. The sample yields approximately 720,000 clones, 90% to 95% seen once. The sample taken for sequencing was naive CD8+ T cells sorted from blood. The origin of the receptors is a man aged 25-45 years in good health. Each CDR3 is given with its conserved first and last residue. Fields, in order: J gene, D gene, V gene, clone size, CDR3 DNA, CDR3 protein. A D gene is named only where the DNA matches it firmly. Only part of the rows carry a size: once, few, many, or a class if the clone is expanded.

TRBJ2-7 | TRBD2 | TRBV7-9 | NA | TGTGCCAGCAGCCCAGGGACTAGCGGGAGCTCCTACGAGCAGTACTTC | CASSPGTSGSSYEQYF
TRBJ2-3 | NA | TRBV7-2 | NA | TGTGCCAGCAGCATCCCCCTGGGATCCGCAGATACGCAGTATTTT | CASSIPLGSADTQYF
TRBJ2-7 | NA | TRBV6-5 | NA | TGTGCCGCGGGACGGGGCCTGGACGAGCAGTACTTC | CAAGRGLDEQYF
TRBJ2-7 | NA | TRBV4-3 | NA | TGCGCCAGCAGCCAAGATCGTCGATATTACGAGCAGTACTTC | CASSQDRRYYEQYF
TRBJ1-5 | TRBD1 | TRBV5-6 | few | TGTGCCAGCAGCTTGGAGGCAGGGGGTAGTCGGCAGCCCCAGCATTTT | CASSLEAGGSRQPQHF
TRBJ2-7 | TRBD1 | TRBV7-9 | NA | TGTGCCAGCAGCTTAGCGAGGACAGGGGGCGGGTACGAGCAGTACTTC | CASSLARTGGGYEQYF
TRBJ1-2 | NA | TRBV4-1 | NA | TGCGCCAGCAGCCAGGTCATGATTAACTATGGCTACACCTTC | CASSQVMINYGYTF
TRBJ1-2 | TRBD1 | TRBV14 | NA | TGTGCCAGCAGCGGGCGCGGACAGGGTTATGGCTACACCTTC | CASSGRGQGYGYTF
TRBJ2-5 | TRBD2 | TRBV7-2 | NA | TGTGCCAGCAGCGCCGCCTTTAGCGGGAGGCCCCAAGAGACCCAGTACTTC | CASSAAFSGRPQETQYF
TRBJ1-3 | NA | TRBV2 | NA | TGTGCCAGCAGCAAGTCCTCTGGAAACACCATATATTTT | CASSKSSGNTIYF
TRBJ1-2 | NA | TRBV6-5 | NA | TGTGCCAGCAGTTACTCGAGGCAACCTAGCTATGGCTACACCTTC | CASSYSRQPSYGYTF
TRBJ2-7 | NA | TRBV19 | NA | TGTGCCAGTAGTATTACGGGAGACTCCTACGAGCAGTACTTC | CASSITGDSYEQYF
TRBJ2-2 | NA | TRBV7-8 | NA | TGTGCCAGCAGTACCCTGGGACGAGCGGACACCGGGGAGCTGTTTTTT | CASSTLGRADTGELFF
TRBJ2-1 | TRBD2 | TRBV7-2 | NA | TGTGCCAGCAGAGGGCTAGCGGGAGTTTGGGCCAATGAGCAGTTCTTC | CASRGLAGVWANEQFF
TRBJ2-5 | NA | TRBV28 | NA | TGTGCCAGCACCCTCTACGGCGAGACCCAGTACTTC | CASTLYGETQYF
TRBJ2-3 | TRBD2 | TRBV5-1 | NA | TGCGCCAGCAGCTTGGGACTAGCGGGTTCGGACGCAGATACGCAGTATTTT | CASSLGLAGSDADTQYF
TRBJ1-1 | NA | TRBV29-1 | NA | TGCAGCGTTGGTTTGGACACTGAAGCTTTCTTT | CSVGLDTEAFF
TRBJ1-4 | NA | TRBV27 | NA | TGTGCCAGCAGTTTATCTTTTTGGACCGCAACTAATGAAAAACTGTTTTTT | CASSLSFWTATNEKLFF
TRBJ2-7 | NA | TRBV18 | NA | TGTGCCAGCTCATTTCCCAGCTCCTACGAGCAGTACTTC | CASSFPSSYEQYF
TRBJ1-4 | NA | TRBV9 | once | TGTGCCAGCGGCGGACAGAGGAGTAATGAAAAACTGTTTTTT | CASGGQRSNEKLFF
TRBJ2-7 | NA | TRBV20-1 | NA | TGCAGTGCTAGAGAGGAGCCTGCGCAGTACTTC | CSAREEPAQYF
TRBJ2-7 | NA | TRBV14 | NA | TGTGCCAGCAGCCAAGGTGCAGTGCACCCCTCCTACGAGCAGTACTTC | CASSQGAVHPSYEQYF
TRBJ2-7 | TRBD2 | TRBV5-1 | NA | TGCGCCAGCAGTCCCGGGACTAGCGGGATCCACGAGCAGTACTTC | CASSPGTSGIHEQYF